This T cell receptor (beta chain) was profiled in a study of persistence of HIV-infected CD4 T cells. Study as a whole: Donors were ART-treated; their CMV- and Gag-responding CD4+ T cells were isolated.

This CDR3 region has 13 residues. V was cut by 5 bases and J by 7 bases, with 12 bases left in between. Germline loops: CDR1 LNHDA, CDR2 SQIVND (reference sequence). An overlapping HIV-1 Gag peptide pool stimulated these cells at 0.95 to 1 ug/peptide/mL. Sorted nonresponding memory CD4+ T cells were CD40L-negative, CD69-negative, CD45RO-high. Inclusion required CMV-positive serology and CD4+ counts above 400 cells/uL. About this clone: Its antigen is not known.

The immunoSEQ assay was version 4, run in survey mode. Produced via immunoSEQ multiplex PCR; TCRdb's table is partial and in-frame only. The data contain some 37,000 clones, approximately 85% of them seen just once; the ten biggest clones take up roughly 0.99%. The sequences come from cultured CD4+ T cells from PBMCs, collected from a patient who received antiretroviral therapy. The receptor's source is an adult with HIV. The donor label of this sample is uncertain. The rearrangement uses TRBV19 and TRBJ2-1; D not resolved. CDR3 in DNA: TGTGCCAGTAGTCCCAGAGCCCTTAATGAGCAGTTCTTC. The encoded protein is CASSPRALNEQFF.